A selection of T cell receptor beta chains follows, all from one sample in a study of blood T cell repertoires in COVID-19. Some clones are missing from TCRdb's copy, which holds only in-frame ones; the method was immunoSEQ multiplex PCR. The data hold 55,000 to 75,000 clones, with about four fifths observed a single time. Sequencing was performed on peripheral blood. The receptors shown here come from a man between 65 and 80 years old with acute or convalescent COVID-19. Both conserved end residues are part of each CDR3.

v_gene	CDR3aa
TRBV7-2	CASSSRPGTPIRGSYEQYF
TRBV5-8	CASSYGLAGGPLETQYF
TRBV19	CASSPAGSGELFF
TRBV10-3	CAISEGTSGGPMTQYF
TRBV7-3	CASSLIPTGGHTGELFF
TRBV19	CASMFASSYNSPLHF
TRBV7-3	CASSSTSTDTQYF
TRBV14	CASSQLWTGRNTEAFF
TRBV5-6	CASSFGTANYEQYF
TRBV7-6	CASSLWDLAGGQETQYF
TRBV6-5	CASRGNGGAQEQFF
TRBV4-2	CASSQDMTSGGTDTQYF
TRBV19	CASSRPTGVSGANVLTF
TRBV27	CASRPGGSDTQYF
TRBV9	CASSVAGGNEKLFF
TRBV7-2	CASSLDSGRNNEQFF
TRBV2	CASSETGIGGYTF
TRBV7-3	CASSCEKFEKLFF
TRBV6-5	CASSYSGIRAEQYF
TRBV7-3	CASSLNPGSPLHF
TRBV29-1	CSVDRRGSGYTF
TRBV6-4	CASREQGLNTEAFF
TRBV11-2	CASSLDGSNSPLHF
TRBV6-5	CASSYTSEASYGYTF
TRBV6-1	CASSDPGDLGEAFF
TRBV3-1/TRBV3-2	CASSLRTGGYGYTF
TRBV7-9	CASSSPGTSGRAGEQYF
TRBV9	CASSADRIQEKLFF
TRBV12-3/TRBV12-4	CASSLYTNEKLFF
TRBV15	CATSRDSSGDGANYGYTF
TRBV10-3	CAIRGGDEQYF
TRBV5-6	CASSLAAAGPQHF
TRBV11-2	CASSRGQSQPQHF
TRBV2	CASTAAAVMNTEAFF
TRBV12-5	CASGLPPGDEKLFF
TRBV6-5	CASSYGRDTEAFF
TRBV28	CASSFSTGTYEQYF
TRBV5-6	CASTPLLAGGGETQYF
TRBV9	CASSLRTSGRDYEQYF
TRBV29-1	CSVENPAGGSSSYNEQFF